The sequence of this T cell receptor beta chain was determined in a study of cytomegalovirus exposure and HLA in healthy donors. Healthy individuals who donated bone marrow served as the donors. This CDR3 region has 16 residues. With 0 bases removed from V and 0 bases from J, the gap between germline ends came to 9 bases. The V gene's germline CDR1 is LNHDA and CDR2 SQIVND (reference sequence). Vbeta (60) and Jbeta (13) primers were used in the PCR. The method was immunoSEQ multiplex PCR; TCRdb's version includes in-frame clones alone and lacks a portion of them. This sample has around 250,000 clones, with 92% found just once.

This chain uses TRBV19 with TRBJ1-5; D is uncertain. Material for sequencing was PBMCs. This TCR derives from a girl aged 2 to 9 in good health and CMV-seronegative. The CDR3 region is CASSIERGFSNQPQHF. CDR3 in DNA: TGTGCCAGTAGTATAGAGCGCGGGTTTAGCAATCAGCCCCAGCATTTT. The full variable domain, rest sourced from reference TRBV19 and TRBJ1-5, is DGGITQSPKYLFRKEGQNVTLSCEQNLNHDAMYWYRQDPGQGLRLIYYSQIVNDFQKGDIAEGYSVSREKKESFPLTVTSAQKNPTAFYLCASSIERGFSNQPQHFGDGTRLSIL.